This T cell receptor beta chain was sequenced in a study of blood T cell repertoires in COVID-19. Study-level information: Sources were T cells, B-cell-depleted T cells, or PBMCs; the material itself was cDNA or gDNA.

The sample holds one count of this clone. This CDR3 comprises 15 residues. Trimming stripped 3 bases from V and 0 bases from J, with 9 bases between. CDR1 and CDR2 from the germline V gene are SNHLY and FYNNEI. Some clones are missing from TCRdb's copy, which holds only in-frame ones; the method was immunoSEQ multiplex PCR. The sample has 240,000 or so clones, approximately 85% seen once. The genes are TRBV2 and TRBJ2-1; D call uncertain. The receptor comes from a woman in her 30s with acute or convalescent COVID-19. Sequencing used peripheral blood. CDR3 amino acids: CASSDLGPSYNEQFF. CDR3 nucleotide sequence: TGTGCCAGCAGTGACCTGGGCCCCTCCTACAATGAGCAGTTCTTC.